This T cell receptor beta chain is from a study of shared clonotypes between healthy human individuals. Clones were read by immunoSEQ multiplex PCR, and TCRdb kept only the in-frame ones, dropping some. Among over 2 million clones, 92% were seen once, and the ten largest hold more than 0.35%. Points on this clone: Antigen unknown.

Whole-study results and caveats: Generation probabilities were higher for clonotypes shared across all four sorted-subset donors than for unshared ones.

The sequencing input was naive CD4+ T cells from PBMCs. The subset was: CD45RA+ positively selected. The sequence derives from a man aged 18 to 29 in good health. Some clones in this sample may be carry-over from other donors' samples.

The CDR3: CAWSPHGSSRETQYF. As DNA, the CDR3 is TGTGCCTGGAGTCCCCACGGGAGCTCACGGGAGACCCAGTACTTC. The chain uses TRBV30 and TRBJ2-5; weak D call: TRBD2 (6 bases). Germline V lookup: CDR1 GTSNPN, CDR2 SVGIG (reference sequence). V shed 2 bases and J shed 5 bases, with 18 bases lying between them. The CDR3 is made up of 15 amino acids.